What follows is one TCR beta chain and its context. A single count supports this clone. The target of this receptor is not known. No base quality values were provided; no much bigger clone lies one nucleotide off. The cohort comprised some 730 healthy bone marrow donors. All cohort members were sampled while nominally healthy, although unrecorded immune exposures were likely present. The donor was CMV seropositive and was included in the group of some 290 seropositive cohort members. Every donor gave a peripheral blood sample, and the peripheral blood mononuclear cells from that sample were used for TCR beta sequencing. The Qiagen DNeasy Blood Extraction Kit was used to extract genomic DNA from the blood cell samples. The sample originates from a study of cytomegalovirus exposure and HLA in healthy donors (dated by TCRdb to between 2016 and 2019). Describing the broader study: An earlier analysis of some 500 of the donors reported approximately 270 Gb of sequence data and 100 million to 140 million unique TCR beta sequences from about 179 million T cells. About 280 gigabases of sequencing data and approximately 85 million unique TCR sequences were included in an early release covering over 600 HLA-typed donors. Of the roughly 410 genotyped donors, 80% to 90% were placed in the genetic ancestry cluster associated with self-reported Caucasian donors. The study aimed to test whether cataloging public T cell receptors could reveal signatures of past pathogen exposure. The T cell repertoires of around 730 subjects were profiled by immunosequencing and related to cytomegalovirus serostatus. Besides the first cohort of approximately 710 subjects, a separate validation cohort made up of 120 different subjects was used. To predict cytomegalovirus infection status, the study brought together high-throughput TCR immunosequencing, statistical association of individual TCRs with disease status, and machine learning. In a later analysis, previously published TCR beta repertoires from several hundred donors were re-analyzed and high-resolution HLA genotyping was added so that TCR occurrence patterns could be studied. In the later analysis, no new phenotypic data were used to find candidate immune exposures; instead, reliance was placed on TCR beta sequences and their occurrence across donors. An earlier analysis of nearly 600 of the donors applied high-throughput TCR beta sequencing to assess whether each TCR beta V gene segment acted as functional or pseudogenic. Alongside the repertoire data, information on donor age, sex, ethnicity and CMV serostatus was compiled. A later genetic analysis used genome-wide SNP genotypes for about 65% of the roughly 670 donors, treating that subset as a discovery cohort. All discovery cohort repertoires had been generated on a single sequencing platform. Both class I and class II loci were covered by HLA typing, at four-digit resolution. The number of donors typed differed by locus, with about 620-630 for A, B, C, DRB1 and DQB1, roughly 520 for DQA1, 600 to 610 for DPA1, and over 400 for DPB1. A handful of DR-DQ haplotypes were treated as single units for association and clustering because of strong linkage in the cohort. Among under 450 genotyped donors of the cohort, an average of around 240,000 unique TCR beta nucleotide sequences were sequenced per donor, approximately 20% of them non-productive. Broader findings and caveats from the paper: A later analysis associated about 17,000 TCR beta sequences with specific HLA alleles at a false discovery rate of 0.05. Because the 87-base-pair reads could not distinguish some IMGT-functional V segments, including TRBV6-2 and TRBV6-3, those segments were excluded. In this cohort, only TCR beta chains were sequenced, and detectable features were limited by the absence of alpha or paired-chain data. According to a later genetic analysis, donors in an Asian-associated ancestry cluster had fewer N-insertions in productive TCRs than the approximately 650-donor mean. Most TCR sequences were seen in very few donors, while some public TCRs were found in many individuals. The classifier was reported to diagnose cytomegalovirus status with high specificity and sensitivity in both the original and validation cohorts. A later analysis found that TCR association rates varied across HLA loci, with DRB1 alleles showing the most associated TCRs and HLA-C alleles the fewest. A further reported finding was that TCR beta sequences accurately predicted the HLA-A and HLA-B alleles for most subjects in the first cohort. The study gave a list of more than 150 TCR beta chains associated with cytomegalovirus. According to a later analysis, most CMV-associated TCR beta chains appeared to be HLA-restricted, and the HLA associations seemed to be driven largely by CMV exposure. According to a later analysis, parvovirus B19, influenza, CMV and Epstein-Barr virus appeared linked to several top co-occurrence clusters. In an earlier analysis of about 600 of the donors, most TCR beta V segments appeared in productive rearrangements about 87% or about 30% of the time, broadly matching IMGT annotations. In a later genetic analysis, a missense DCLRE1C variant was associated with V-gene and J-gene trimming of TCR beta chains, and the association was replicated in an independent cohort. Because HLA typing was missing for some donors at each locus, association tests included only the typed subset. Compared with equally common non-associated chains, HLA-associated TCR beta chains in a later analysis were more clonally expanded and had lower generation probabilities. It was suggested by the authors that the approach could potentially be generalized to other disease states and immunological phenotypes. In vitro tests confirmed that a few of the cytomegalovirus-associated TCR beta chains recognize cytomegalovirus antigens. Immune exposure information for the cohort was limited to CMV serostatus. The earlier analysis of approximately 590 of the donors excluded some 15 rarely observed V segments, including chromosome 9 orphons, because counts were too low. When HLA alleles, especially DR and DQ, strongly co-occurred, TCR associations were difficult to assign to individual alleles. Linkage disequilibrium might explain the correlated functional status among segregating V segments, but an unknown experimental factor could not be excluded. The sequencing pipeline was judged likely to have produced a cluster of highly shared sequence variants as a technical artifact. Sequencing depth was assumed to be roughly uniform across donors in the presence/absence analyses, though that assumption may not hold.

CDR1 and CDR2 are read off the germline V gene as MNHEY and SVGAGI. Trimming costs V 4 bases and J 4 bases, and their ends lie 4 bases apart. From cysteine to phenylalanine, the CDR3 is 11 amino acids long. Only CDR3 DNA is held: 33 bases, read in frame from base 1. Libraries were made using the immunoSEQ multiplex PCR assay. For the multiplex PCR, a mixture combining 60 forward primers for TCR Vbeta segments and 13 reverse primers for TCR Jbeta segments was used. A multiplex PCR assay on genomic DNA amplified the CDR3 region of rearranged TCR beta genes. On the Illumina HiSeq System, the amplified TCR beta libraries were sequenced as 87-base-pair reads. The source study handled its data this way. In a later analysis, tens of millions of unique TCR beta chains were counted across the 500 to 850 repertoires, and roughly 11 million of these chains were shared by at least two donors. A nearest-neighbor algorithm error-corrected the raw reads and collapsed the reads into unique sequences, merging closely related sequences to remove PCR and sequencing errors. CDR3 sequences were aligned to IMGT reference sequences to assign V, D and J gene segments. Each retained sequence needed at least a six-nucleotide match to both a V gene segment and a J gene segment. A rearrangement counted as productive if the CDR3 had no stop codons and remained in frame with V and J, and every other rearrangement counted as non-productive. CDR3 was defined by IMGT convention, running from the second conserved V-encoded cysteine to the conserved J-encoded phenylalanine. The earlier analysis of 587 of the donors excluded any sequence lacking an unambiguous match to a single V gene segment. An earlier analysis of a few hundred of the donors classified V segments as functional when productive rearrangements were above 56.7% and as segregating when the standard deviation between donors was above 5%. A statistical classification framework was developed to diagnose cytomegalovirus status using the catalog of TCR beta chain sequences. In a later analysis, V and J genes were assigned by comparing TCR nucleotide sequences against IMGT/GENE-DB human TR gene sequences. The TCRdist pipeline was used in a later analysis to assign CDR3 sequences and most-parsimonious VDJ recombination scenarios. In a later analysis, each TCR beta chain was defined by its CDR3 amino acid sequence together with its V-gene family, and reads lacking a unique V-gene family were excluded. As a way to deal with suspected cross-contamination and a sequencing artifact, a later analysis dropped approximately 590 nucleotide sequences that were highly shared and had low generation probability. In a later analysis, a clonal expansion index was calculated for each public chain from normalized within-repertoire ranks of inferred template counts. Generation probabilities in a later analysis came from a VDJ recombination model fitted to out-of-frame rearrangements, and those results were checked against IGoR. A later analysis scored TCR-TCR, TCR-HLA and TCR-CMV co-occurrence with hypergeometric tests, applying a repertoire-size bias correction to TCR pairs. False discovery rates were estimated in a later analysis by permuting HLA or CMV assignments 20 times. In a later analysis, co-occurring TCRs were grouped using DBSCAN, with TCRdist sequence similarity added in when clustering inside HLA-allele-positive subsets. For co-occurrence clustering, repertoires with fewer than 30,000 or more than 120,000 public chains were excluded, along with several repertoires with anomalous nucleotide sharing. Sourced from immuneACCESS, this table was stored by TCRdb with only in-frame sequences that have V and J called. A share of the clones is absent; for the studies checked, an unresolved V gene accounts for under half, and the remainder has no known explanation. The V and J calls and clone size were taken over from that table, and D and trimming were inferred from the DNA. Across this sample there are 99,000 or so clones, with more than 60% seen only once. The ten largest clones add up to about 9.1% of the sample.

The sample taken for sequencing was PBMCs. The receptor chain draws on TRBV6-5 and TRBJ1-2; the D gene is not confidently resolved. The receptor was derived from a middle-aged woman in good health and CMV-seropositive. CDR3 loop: CASSSFYGYTF. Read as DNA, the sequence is TGTGCCAGCAGTTCTTTCTATGGCTACACCTTC.